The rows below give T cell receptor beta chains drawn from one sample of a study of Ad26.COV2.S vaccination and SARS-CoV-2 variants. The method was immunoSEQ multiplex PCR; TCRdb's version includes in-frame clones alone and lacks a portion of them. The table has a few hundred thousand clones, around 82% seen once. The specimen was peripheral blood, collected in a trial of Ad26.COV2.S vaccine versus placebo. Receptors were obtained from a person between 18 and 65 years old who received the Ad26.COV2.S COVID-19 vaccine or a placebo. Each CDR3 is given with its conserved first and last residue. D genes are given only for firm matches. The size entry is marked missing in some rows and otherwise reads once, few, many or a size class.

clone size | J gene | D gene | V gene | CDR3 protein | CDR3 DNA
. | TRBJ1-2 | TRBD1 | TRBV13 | CASKLNRGLSGCTF | TGTGCCAGCAAATTAAACAGGGGATTATCTGGCTGCACCTTC
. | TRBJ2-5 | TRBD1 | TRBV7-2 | CASSEGRTGTQYF | TGTGCCAGCAGCGAAGGACGGACAGGGACCCAGTACTTC
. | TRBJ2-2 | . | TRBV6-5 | CASSTAWGSPGELFF | TGTGCCAGCAGTACCGCCTGGGGCTCCCCCGGGGAGCTGTTTTTT
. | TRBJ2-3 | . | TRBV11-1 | CASSLGETDTQYF | TGTGCCAGCAGCTTGGGAGAGACAGATACGCAGTATTTT
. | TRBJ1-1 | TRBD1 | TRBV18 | CASSNNRGGTEAFF | TGTGCCAGCTCAAATAACAGGGGAGGCACTGAAGCTTTCTTT
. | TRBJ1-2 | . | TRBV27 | CASSLKPVYGYTF | TGTGCCAGCAGTTTAAAGCCCGTCTATGGCTACACCTTC
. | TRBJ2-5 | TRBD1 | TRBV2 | CASSLTGVETQYF | TGTGCCAGCAGTTTGACAGGGGTAGAGACCCAGTACTTC
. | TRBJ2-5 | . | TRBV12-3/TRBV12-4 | CASSLARETQYF | TGTGCCAGCAGTTTAGCGCGGGAGACCCAGTACTTC
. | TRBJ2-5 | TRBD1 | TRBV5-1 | CASSLPLTGGQETQYF | TGCGCCAGCAGCTTGCCGTTAACAGGGGGCCAAGAGACCCAGTACTTC
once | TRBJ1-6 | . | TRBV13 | CASSLGRYNSPLHF | TGTGCCAGCAGCTTGGGTCGGTATAATTCACCCCTCCACTTT
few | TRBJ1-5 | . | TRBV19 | CASKPRGRENQPQHF | TGTGCCAGTAAACCCAGGGGACGAGAAAATCAGCCCCAGCATTTT
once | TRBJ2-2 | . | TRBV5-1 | CASSLVAGAGELFF | TGCGCCAGCAGCTTGGTCGCAGGGGCCGGGGAGCTGTTTTTT
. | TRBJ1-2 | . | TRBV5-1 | CASSLAGSSNYGYTF | TGCGCCAGCAGCTTGGCCGGGTCGAGTAACTATGGCTACACCTTC
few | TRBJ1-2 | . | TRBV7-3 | CASSSGGYGYTF | TGTGCCAGCAGCTCCGGGGGCTATGGCTACACCTTC
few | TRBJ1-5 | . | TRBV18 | CASSQGPRNQPQHF | TGTGCCAGCTCACAGGGACCCCGCAATCAGCCCCAGCATTTT
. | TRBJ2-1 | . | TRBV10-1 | CASSGVGNEQFF | TGCGCCAGCAGTGGGGTCGGCAATGAGCAGTTCTTC
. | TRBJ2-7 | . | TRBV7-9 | CASSSNPATRAPYEQYF | TGTGCCAGCAGCTCCAACCCCGCGACCAGGGCCCCCTACGAGCAGTACTTC
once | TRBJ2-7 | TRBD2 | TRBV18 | CASSLLAPDEQYF | TGTGCCAGCTCTTTACTAGCGCCCGACGAGCAGTACTTC
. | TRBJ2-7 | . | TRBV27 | CASNGFAGGQYF | TGTGCCAGCAATGGCTTCGCAGGAGGGCAGTACTTC
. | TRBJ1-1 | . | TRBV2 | CASSARGGGTEAFF | TGTGCCAGCAGTGCCAGGGGAGGGGGGACTGAAGCTTTCTTT
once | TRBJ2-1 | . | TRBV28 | CASSSAVIGPWRFAEQFF | TGTGCCAGCAGTTCCGCTGTGATCGGGCCCTGGAGGTTCGCTGAGCAGTTCTTC
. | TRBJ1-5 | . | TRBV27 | CASSLHRDQPQHF | TGTGCCAGCAGTCTTCACAGGGATCAGCCCCAGCATTTT
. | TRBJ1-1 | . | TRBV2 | CASRGSEGTEAFF | TGTGCCAGCAGGGGCTCAGAGGGGACTGAAGCTTTCTTT
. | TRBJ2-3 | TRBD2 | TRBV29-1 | CSVEYPAGGSDSTDTQYF | TGCAGCGTTGAATATCCAGCGGGGGGATCAGATAGCACAGATACGCAGTATTTT
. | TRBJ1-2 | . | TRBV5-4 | CASSSTGKRNYGYTF | TGTGCCAGCAGCTCCACAGGGAAAAGGAACTATGGCTACACCTTC
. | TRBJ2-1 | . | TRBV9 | CASSAELPTHNEQFF | TGTGCCAGCAGCGCCGAGTTACCCACCCACAATGAGCAGTTCTTC
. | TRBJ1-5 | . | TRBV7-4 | CASSLSHTRDQPQHF | TGTGCCAGCAGCTTATCACATACTAGGGACCAGCCCCAGCATTTT
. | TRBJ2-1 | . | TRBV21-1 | CASSNSEIRDWYNEQFF | TGTGCCAGCAGTAATTCGGAGATCAGGGACTGGTACAATGAGCAGTTCTTC